This T cell receptor (beta chain) comes out of a study of shared T cell receptors in the human thymus. Trimming took 7 bases from V and 7 from J; bases not matched to a gene: 13. CDR1 is LNHDA, CDR2 SQIVND, per germline (reference sequence). This CDR3 contains 15 residues. Clones were sequenced by immunoSEQ multiplex PCR, and TCRdb holds only the in-frame ones, with some missing. This sample has some 700,000 clones, with 70% to 90% found just once. This same sample was also part of a study on human thymus T cells. That paper notes: Corrective surgery for congenital heart defects was being performed on the healthy Finnish infants who were the donors.

The receptor's source is a girl under two years old with a congenital heart defect. Sequences were obtained from thymocytes. This chain connects TRBV19 to TRBJ2-1, with 7 bases identical to TRBD1. CDR3 loop: CASTPNDRELNEQFF. DNA for the CDR3: TGTGCCAGTACCCCCAACGACAGGGAACTGAATGAGCAGTTCTTC.